This TCR beta chain emerged from a study of cytomegalovirus exposure and HLA in healthy donors. CDR3 length: 13 amino acids. V lost 7 bases, J lost 4 bases, and 5 bases stayed unmatched. Per the germline V gene, CDR1 is MNHEY and CDR2 is SMNVEV (reference sequence). Repertoires were generated with immunoSEQ multiplex PCR, while TCRdb's copy carries only in-frame clones and drops some. Found here are 100,000 to 150,000 clones, around 90% of them singletons; the top ten hold under 2%. This sequence originates from a woman younger than 35 in good health and CMV-seronegative. V and J are TRBV27 and TRBJ1-2; 8 nucleotides agree with TRBD1. The sequencing input was PBMCs. CDR3 sequence: CASKDRDRYGYTF. In DNA form, the CDR3 reads TGTGCCAGCAAGGACAGGGACCGCTATGGCTACACCTTC.